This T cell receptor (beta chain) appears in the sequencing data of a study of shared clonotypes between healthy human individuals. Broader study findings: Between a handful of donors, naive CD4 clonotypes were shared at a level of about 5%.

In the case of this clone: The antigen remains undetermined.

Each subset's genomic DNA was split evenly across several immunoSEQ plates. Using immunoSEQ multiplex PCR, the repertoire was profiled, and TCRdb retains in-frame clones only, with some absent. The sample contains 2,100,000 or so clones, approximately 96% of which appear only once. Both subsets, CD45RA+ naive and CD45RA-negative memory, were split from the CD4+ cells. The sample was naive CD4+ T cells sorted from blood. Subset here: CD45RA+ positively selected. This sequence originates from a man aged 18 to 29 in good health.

DNA of the CDR3: TGTGCCAGCAGTTACCGGCCAACCTACGAGCAGTACTTC. It codes for CASSYRPTYEQYF. This chain connects TRBV6-5 to TRBJ2-7; D remains ambiguous. Trimming removed 2 bases from V and 2 bases from J, with 7 bases in between. This CDR3 contains 13 residues. Germline CDR1 MNHEY, CDR2 SVGAGI.